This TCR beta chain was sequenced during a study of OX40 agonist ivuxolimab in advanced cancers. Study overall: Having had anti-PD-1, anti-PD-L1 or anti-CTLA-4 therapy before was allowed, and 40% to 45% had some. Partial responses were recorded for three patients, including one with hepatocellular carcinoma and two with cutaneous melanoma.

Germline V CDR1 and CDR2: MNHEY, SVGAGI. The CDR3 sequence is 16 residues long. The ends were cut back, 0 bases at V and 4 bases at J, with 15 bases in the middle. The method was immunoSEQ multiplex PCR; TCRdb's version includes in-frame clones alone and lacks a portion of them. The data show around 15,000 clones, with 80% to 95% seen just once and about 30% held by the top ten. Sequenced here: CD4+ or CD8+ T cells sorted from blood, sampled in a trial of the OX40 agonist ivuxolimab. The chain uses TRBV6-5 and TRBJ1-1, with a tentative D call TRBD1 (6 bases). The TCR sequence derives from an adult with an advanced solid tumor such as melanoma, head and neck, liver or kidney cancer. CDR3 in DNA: TGTGCCAGCAGTTACTCGAATTGGGGGCAGGGCACTGAAGCTTTCTTT. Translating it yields CASSYSNWGQGTEAFF.